This T cell receptor (beta chain) was found in a study of CD8 T cells in Susac syndrome. Only one count was recorded for this clonotype. This CDR3 has 16 residues. V gave up 5 bases and J gave up 7 bases; unmatched junction bases: 8. CDR1 is SEHNR, CDR2 FQNEAQ, per germline (reference sequence). RNA totalling roughly 0.5 to 1 ug underwent reverse transcription with random hexamers. TCRdb reprocessed the immunoSEQ multiplex PCR reads with MiXCR, giving one entry per CDR3 protein. The profile covers about 400,000 distinct CDR3 sequences, with around 85% appearing a single time and roughly 0.1% taken by the ten largest.

The TCR originated in a human donor with multiple sclerosis. The chain carries TRBV7-9 and TRBJ2-1, with 13 bases lining up with TRBD2. Sequencing was carried out using CD8+ T cells from PBMCs. Written as DNA, the CDR3 is TGTGCCAGCAGCCCAACCGGGACTAGCGGGATAAATGAGCAGTTCTTC. Its protein is CASSPTGTSGINEQFF.